This passage covers 21 T cell receptor beta chains from one sample sequenced in a study of OX40 agonist ivuxolimab in advanced cancers. Assay used: immunoSEQ multiplex PCR; TCRdb lists only in-frame clones, some missing. This table has tens of thousands of clones, approximately 89% appearing once. The input for sequencing was CD4+ or CD8+ T cells sorted from blood, taken in a trial of the OX40 agonist ivuxolimab. These receptors were obtained from an adult with an advanced solid tumor such as melanoma, head and neck, liver or kidney cancer.

The chain employs TRBV30 and TRBJ1-5, with 7 bases aligning to TRBD1. The germline V gene has CDR1 GTSNPN and CDR2 SVGIG (reference sequence). The J segment lost 5 bases and the V segment lost 1 base, leaving 8 bases of the junction unmatched. This CDR3 region has 15 residues. The CDR3, as DNA: TGTGCCTGGAGTGAGGGGACAGCTTCCTATCAGCCCCAGCATTTT. This translates into CAWSEGTASYQPQHF.

This clone appeared a few times. The CDR3 nucleotides read TGTGCCAGCAAGGGGAACAGGGGACCGGGGGAGCTGTTTTTT. Amino acid sequence: CASKGNRGPGELFF. V usage is TRBV7-9 and J usage is TRBJ2-2, with TRBD1 matching over 7 bases. The CDR3 consists of 14 residues. CDR1 and CDR2 from the germline V gene are SEHNR and FQNEAQ (reference sequence). The V and J ends lost 7 bases and 8 bases, in that order; junction bases with no gene match: 10.

This chain links TRBV30 with TRBJ2-7; 7 nucleotides line up with TRBD1. Germline V CDR1 and CDR2: GTSNPN, SVGIG (reference sequence). Trimming took 7 bases from V and 0 from J; bases not matched to a gene: 9. This CDR3 region has 14 residues. The CDR3 DNA reads as TGTGCCTCCTCGCGACAGGGCCGCTCCTACGAGCAGTACTTC. Residues: CASSRQGRSYEQYF.

This sequence joins TRBV4-1 and TRBJ2-5; D not resolved. The J call may be incorrect, as the DNA end agrees better with TRBJ2-7. The CDR3 spans 15 residues. Germline assignment: CDR1 MGHRA and CDR2 YSYEKL. CDR3 sequence (DNA): TGCGCCAGCAGCCAAGGCGTCAGGAGCTCCTACGAGCAGTACTTC. Residues: CASSQGVRSSYEQYF.

The chain recombines TRBV28 with TRBJ2-7; a weak D match, TRBD1 (8 bases). The CDR3 loop spans 14 amino acids. Trimming took 2 bases from V and 3 from J, leaving 11 bases between them. In germline, CDR1 is MDHEN, CDR2 SYDVKM. The CDR3 DNA reads TGTGCCAGCAGTTTAACAGGGGGGGACTACGAGCAGTACTTC. Translation: CASSLTGGDYEQYF. Based on the CDR3 plus reference TRBV28 and TRBJ2-7, the full variable domain is DVKVTQSSRYLVKRTGEKVFLECVQDMDHENMFWYRQDPGLGLRLIYFSYDVKMKEKGDIPEGYSVSREKKERFSLILESASTNQTSMYLCASSLTGGDYEQYFGPGTRLTVT.

V and J are TRBV9 and TRBJ2-1; TRBD2 matches at 10 bases. The CDR3 is 16 residues long. With 6 bases clipped from V and 5 bases from J, the junction kept 11 bases outside the gene matches. The germline V gene encodes CDR1 SGDLS and CDR2 YYNGEE. The CDR3 protein is CASKSNVAGGNNEQFF. The CDR3 nucleotides read TGTGCCAGCAAAAGCAATGTAGCGGGAGGCAACAATGAGCAGTTCTTC.

This clone was seen a few times. The chain couples TRBV6-1 to TRBJ2-2, with 9 positions matching TRBD1. V dropped 6 bases and J dropped 6; count of bases not matched to a gene: 5. This CDR3 region has 14 residues. CDR1 is MNHNS and CDR2 is SASEGT in the germline V gene. CDR3 in DNA: TGTGCCAGCAGAGAGACAGGGGGGTCCGGGGAGCTGTTTTTT. Translating gives CASRETGGSGELFF.

The chain links TRBV30 to TRBJ1-2; D is possibly TRBD1 (5 bases). Germline CDR1 and CDR2: GTSNPN and SVGIG (reference sequence). This CDR3 spans 15 amino acids. Trimming removed 2 bases at V and 2 bases at J, with 15 bases between. The CDR3 DNA is TGTGCCTGGAGTTGGGGCCCGGGGGTGAACTATGGCTACACCTTC. This sequence encodes CAWSWGPGVNYGYTF.

CDR3 sequence reads: CASMGDTQYF. CDR3 nucleotide sequence: TGTGCCAGTATGGGGGATACGCAGTATTTT. V gene TRBV19 combines with J gene TRBJ2-3; D is undetermined. The CDR3 totals 10 residues. Trimming cost V 7 bases and J 6 bases, with 5 bases left between them. The germline V gene has CDR1 LNHDA and CDR2 SQIVND (reference sequence).

The chain has TRBV4-1 and TRBJ2-3; maybe TRBD1 (6 bases). Trimming pared 3 bases from V and 0 bases from J, leaving 10 bases between. The CDR3 contains 15 residues. The germline gives CDR1 MGHRA, CDR2 YSYEKL. Written as DNA, the CDR3 is TGCGCCAGCAGCCATAACAGGGCGAGCACAGATACGCAGTATTTT. It codes for CASSHNRASTDTQYF.

The chain couples TRBV7-9 to TRBJ2-7, with 11 bases aligning to TRBD2. Trimming removed 4 bases from V and 3 bases from J; junction bases left unmatched: 5. This CDR3 spans 15 amino acids. Germline V gene lookup returns CDR1 SEHNR and CDR2 FQNEAQ (reference sequence). The CDR3: CASSSTSGNLYEQYF. The CDR3 region has the DNA TGTGCCAGCAGCTCGACTAGCGGGAACCTCTACGAGCAGTACTTC.

The chain combines TRBV27 with TRBJ1-2; D is unclear. V was clipped by 6 bases and J by 4 bases, with 12 bases between them. Germline CDR1 MNHEY, CDR2 SMNVEV (reference sequence). This CDR3 has 13 amino acids. Here the CDR3 DNA reads TGTGCCAGCAGCCCCTACAAGCTCTATGGCTACACCTTC. Its protein product is CASSPYKLYGYTF.

The chain employs TRBV15 and TRBJ2-3; 7 nucleotides match TRBD2. There are 16 residues in the CDR3. The trim removed 0 bases at V and 2 bases at J, leaving 5 bases unmatched. The germline V gene has CDR1 LNHNV and CDR2 YYDKDF (reference sequence). CDR3 residues: CATSRETSGATDTQYF. In nucleotides, the CDR3 is TGTGCCACCAGCAGAGAAACCAGCGGGGCCACAGATACGCAGTATTTT. Full variable domain (remainder filled in from reference TRBV15 and TRBJ2-3): DAMVIQNPRYQVTQFGKPVTLSCSQTLNHNVMYWYQQKSSQAPKLLFHYYDKDFNNEADTPDNFQSRRPNTSFCFLDIRSPGLGDTAMYLCATSRETSGATDTQYFGPGTRLTVL.

This chain joins TRBV5-8 and TRBJ2-5; D remains ambiguous. Trimming pared 1 base from V and 3 bases from J, leaving 13 bases between. CDR3 length: 15 amino acids. Germline V gives CDR1 SGHTS, CDR2 YDEGEE. CDR3 DNA sequence: TGTGCCAGCAGCTTGTATTTTTACCGGGAAGAGACCCAGTACTTC. Translating gives CASSLYFYREETQYF.

The rearrangement links TRBV29-1 to TRBJ2-3; 12 bases agree with TRBD2. Germline CDR1 reads SQVTM; CDR2 reads ANQGSEA. J lost 2 bases, V lost 4 bases, and 1 base had no gene match. This CDR3 has 14 amino acids. The CDR3 loop is CSVGTSGNTDTQYF. The CDR3 DNA sequence: TGCAGCGTTGGGACTAGCGGGAACACAGATACGCAGTATTTT.

The chain recombines TRBV4-1 with TRBJ2-7; TRBD1 aligns across 9 bases. The J segment lost 0 bases and the V segment lost 1 base, leaving 1 base of the junction unmatched. This CDR3 is 15 amino acids long. From germline, CDR1 is MGHRA and CDR2 YSYEKL. In DNA form, the CDR3 reads TGCGCCAGCAGCCAAGGGACAGGGGACTCCTACGAGCAGTACTTC. Encoded protein: CASSQGTGDSYEQYF.

This chain links TRBV5-1 with TRBJ1-4; a possible D gene is TRBD1 (6 bases). The CDR3 has 13 amino acids. Trimming cost V 4 bases and J 11 bases, with 15 bases left between them. Germline V CDR1 and CDR2: SGHRS, YFSETQ. The DNA for the CDR3 is TGCGCCAGCAGCCTGGAGGACAGCGTTAAACTGTTTTTT. This sequence encodes CASSLEDSVKLFF.

V usage is TRBV9 and J usage is TRBJ2-6; D unclear. The CDR3 loop spans 16 amino acids. V was cut by 4 bases and J by 3 bases, with 14 bases left in between. CDR1 and CDR2 (germline): SGDLS, YYNGEE. The CDR3 coding sequence is TGTGCCAGCAGCCCCACCTCGGGCGGTGGGGCCAACGTCCTGACTTTC. Translation: CASSPTSGGGANVLTF.

This clone has a handful of counts. J is TRBJ1-2 and V is TRBV4-1; 9 bases align to TRBD1. The CDR3 runs to 18 residues. The germline gives CDR1 MGHRA, CDR2 YSYEKL. Germline trimming cut 0 bases from V and 4 bases from J; bases unmatched to any gene: 12. CDR3 region: CASSQDRALDRGAYGYTF. For the CDR3, the DNA is TGCGCCAGCAGCCAAGATAGGGCTTTGGACAGGGGTGCCTATGGCTACACCTTC.

This clone appeared a single time. The rearrangement joins TRBV27 to TRBJ1-5, with D perhaps matching TRBD1 (5 bases). CDR1 is MNHEY and CDR2 is SMNVEV in the germline V gene (reference sequence). Trimming cost V 6 bases and J 7 bases, with 22 bases left between them. This CDR3 contains 16 residues. For the CDR3, the DNA is TGTGCCAGCAGCCCGGGGGGTTGGTACGAGCGACAGCCCCAGCATTTT. Its protein is CASSPGGWYERQPQHF.

The chain recombines TRBV19 with TRBJ2-1, with D perhaps TRBD1 (5 bases). The germline gives CDR1 LNHDA, CDR2 SQIVND (reference sequence). V was shortened by 9 bases and J by 8 bases, with 20 bases between the two germline ends. CDR3 size: 14 residues. CDR3 nucleotides: TGTGCCAGCCTCCAGACAGTGGGTAAGGATGAGCAGTTCTTC. This sequence encodes CASLQTVGKDEQFF.